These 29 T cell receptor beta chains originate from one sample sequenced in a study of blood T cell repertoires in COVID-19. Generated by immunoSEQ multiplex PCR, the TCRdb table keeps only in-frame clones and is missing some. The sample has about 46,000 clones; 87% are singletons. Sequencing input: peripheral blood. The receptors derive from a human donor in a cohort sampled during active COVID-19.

Here the CDR3 DNA reads TGTGCCAGCAGCTTGGGGGCCTCCTACGAGCAGTACTTC. Translated, it gives CASSLGASYEQYF. This chain joins TRBV5-8 and TRBJ2-7; the D is unclear. Trimming stripped 0 bases from V and 0 bases from J, with 4 bases between. This CDR3 is 13 amino acids long. CDR1 is SGHTS and CDR2 is YDEGEE in the germline V gene.

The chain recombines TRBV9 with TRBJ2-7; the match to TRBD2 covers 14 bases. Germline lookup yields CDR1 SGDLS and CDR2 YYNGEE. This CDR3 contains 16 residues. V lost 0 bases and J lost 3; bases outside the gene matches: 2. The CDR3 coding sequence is TGTGCCAGCAGCGTAGGTGGGACTAGCGGGAGCTACGAGCAGTACTTC. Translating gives CASSVGGTSGSYEQYF.

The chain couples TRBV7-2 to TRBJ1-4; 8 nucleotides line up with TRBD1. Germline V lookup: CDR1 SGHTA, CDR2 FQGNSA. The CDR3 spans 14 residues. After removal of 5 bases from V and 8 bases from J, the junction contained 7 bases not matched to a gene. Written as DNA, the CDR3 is TGTGCCAGCAGCCAGGACAGGGTTGGCGAAAAACTGTTTTTT. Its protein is CASSQDRVGEKLFF.

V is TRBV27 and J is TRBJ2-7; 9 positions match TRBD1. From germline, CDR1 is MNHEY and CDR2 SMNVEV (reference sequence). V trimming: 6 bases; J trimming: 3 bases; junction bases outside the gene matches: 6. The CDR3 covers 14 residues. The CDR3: CASRPGQGHYEQYF. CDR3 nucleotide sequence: TGTGCCAGCAGACCGGGACAGGGTCACTACGAGCAGTACTTC.

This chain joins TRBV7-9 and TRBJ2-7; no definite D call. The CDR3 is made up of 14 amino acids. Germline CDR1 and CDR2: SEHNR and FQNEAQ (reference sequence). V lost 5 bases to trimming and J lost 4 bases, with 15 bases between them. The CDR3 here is CASSPPRSLYEQYF. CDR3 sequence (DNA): TGTGCCAGCAGCCCGCCTCGGTCTTTGTACGAGCAGTACTTC.

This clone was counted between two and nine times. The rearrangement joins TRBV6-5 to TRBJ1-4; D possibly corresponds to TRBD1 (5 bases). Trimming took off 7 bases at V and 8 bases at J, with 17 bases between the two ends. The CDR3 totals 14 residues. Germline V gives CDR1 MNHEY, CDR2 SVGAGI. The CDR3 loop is CASTPRPGPEKLFF. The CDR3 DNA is TGTGCCAGCACGCCCCGGCCAGGGCCCGAAAAACTGTTTTTT.

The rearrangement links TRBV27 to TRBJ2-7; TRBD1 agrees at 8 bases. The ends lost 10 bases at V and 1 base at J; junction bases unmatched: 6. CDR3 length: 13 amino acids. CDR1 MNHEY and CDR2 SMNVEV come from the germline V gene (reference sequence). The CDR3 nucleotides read TGTGCCACCCAAGGACAGGGTTCCTACGAGCAGTACTTC. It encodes CATQGQGSYEQYF.

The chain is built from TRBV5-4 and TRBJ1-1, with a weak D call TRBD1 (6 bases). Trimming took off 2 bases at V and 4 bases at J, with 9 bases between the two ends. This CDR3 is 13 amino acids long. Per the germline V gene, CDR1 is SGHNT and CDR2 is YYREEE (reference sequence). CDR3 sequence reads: CASSLGGTTEAFF. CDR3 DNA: TGTGCCAGCAGCTTAGGGGGAACCACTGAAGCTTTCTTT.

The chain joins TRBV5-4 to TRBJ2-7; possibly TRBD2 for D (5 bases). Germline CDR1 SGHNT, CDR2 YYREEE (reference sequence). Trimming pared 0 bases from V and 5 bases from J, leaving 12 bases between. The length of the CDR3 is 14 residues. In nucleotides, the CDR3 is TGTGCCAGCAGCTTGGACCGGGGTAAGGACGAGCAGTACTTC. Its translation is CASSLDRGKDEQYF.

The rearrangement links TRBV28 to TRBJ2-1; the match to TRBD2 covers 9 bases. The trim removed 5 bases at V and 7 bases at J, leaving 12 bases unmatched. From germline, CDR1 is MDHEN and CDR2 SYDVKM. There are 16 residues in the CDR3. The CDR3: CASSLGTSRRWNEQFF. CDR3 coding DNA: TGTGCCAGCAGTCTCGGGACTAGCCGTAGGTGGAATGAGCAGTTCTTC.

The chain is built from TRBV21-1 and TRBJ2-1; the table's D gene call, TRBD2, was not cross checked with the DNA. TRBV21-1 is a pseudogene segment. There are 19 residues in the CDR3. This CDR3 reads CASSTLPWTSGRLHNEQFF. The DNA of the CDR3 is TGTGCCAGCAGCACTCTCCCCTGGACTAGCGGGAGGCTCCACAATGAGCAGTTCTTC.

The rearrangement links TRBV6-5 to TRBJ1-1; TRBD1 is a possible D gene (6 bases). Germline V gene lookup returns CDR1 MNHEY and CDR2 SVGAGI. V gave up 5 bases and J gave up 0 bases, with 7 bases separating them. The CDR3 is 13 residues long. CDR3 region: CASSRTVNTEAFF. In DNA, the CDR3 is TGTGCCAGCAGTCGGACAGTGAACACTGAAGCTTTCTTT.

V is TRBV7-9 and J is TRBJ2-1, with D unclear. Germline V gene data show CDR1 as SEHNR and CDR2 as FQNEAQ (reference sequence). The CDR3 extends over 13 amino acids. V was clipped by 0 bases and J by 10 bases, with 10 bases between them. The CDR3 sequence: CASSLAVPREQFF. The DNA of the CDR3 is TGTGCCAGCAGCTTAGCGGTCCCCAGAGAGCAGTTCTTC. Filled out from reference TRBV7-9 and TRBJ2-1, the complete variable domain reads DTGVSQNPRHKITKRGQNVTFRCDPISEHNRLYWYRQTLGQGPEFLTYFQNEAQLEKSRLLSDRFSAERPKGSFSTLEIQRTEQGDSAMYLCASSLAVPREQFFGPGTRLTVL.

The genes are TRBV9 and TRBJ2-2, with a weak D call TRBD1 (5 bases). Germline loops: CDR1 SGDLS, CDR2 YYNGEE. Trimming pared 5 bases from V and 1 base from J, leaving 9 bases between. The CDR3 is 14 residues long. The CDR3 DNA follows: TGTGCCAGCAGTGGGGCGAAGAACACCGGGGAGCTGTTTTTT. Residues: CASSGAKNTGELFF.

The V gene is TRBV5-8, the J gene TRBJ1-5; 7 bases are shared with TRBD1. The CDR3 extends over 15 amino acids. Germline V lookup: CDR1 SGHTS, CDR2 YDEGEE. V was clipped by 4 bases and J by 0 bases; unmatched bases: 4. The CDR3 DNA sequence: TGTGCCAGCAGCCCGGGACAGCATAGCAATCAGCCCCAGCATTTT. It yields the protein CASSPGQHSNQPQHF.

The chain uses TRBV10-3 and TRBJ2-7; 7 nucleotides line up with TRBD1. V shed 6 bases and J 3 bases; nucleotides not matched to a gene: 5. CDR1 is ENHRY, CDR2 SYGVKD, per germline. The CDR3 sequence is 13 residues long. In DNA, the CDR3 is TGTGCCATCAGGATGGGACAGTTCTACGAGCAGTACTTC. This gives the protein CAIRMGQFYEQYF.

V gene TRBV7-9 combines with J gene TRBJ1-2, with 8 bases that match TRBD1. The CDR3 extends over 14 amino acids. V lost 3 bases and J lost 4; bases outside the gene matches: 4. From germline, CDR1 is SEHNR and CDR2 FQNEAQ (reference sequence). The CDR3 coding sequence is TGTGCCAGCAGCTTTGACAGGGGAGCCTATGGCTACACCTTC. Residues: CASSFDRGAYGYTF.

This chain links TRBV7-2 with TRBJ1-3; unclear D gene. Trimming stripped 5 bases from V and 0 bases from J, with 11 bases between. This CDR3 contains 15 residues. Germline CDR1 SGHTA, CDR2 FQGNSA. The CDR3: CASSASVYSGNTIYF. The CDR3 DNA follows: TGTGCCAGCAGCGCCAGCGTCTACTCTGGAAACACCATATATTTT.

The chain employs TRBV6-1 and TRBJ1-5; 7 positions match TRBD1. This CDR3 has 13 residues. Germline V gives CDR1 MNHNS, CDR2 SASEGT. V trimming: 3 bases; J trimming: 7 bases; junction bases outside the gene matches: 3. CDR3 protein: CASSDRGKQPQHF. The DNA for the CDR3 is TGTGCCAGCAGTGACAGGGGGAAACAGCCCCAGCATTTT.

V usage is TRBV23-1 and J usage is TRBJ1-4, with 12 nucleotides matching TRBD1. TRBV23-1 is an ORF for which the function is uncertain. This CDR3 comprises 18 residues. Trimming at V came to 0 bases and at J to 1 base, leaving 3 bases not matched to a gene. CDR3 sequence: CASSQSGDRGQTNEKLFF. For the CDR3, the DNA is TGCGCCAGCAGTCAATCGGGGGACAGGGGGCAAACTAATGAAAAACTGTTTTTT.

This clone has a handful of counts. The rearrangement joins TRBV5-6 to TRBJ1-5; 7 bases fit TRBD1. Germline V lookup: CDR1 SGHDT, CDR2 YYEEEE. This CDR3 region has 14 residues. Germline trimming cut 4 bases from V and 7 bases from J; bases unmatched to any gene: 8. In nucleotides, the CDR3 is TGTGCCAGCAGCCCGCAGGGGGTGTTGCAGCCCCAGCATTTT. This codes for CASSPQGVLQPQHF.

In DNA form, the CDR3 reads TGTGCCAGCAGTCGCGGGGAACAGCCCCAGCATTTT. This encodes CASSRGEQPQHF. The chain uses TRBV9 and TRBJ1-5; D call uncertain. CDR3 length: 12 amino acids. V was shortened by 5 bases and J by 7 bases, with 10 bases between the two germline ends. Germline V lookup: CDR1 SGDLS, CDR2 YYNGEE.

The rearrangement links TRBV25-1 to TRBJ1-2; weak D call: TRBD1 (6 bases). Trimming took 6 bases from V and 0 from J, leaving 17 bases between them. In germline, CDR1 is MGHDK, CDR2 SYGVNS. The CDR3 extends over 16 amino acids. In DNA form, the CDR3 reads TGTGCCAGCAGCGACATAGGACAGTCCACTAACTATGGCTACACCTTC. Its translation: CASSDIGQSTNYGYTF.

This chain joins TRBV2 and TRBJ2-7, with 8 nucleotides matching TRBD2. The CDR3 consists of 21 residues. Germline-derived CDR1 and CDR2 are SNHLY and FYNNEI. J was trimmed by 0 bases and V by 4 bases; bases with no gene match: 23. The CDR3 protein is CASSARNLPSGLTSSSYEQYF. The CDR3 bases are TGTGCCAGCAGTGCGAGAAACCTGCCTAGCGGGCTTACCTCGAGCTCCTACGAGCAGTACTTC.

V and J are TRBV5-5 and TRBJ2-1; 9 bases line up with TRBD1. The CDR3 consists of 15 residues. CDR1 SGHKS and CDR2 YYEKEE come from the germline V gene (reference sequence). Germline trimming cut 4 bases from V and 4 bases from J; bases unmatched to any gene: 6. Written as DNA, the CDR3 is TGTGCCAGCAGCCCATCCGGGACAGGGTACAATGAGCAGTTCTTC. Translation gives CASSPSGTGYNEQFF.

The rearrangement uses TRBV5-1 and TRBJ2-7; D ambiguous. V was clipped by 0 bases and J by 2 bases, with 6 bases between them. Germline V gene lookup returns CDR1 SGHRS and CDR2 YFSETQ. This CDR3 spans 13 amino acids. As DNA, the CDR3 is TGCGCCAGCAGCTTGGACAACACCTACGAGCAGTACTTC. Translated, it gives CASSLDNTYEQYF.

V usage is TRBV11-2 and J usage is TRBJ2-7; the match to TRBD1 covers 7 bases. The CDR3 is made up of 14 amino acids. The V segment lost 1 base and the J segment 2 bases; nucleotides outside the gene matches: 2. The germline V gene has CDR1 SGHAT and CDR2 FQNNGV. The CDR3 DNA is TGTGCCAGCAGCTTAGTAGACAGGGCCTACGAGCAGTACTTC. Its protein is CASSLVDRAYEQYF. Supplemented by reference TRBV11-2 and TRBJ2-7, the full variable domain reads EAGVAQSPRYKIIEKRQSVAFWCNPISGHATLYWYQQILGQGPKLLIQFQNNGVVDDSQLPKDRFSAERLKGVDSTLKIQPAKLEDSAVYLCASSLVDRAYEQYFGPGTRLTVT.

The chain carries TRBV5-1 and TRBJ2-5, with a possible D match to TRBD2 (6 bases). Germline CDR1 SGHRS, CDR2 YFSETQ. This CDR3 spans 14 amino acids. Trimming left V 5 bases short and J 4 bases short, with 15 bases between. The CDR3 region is CASRLSSDPETQYF. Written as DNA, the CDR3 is TGCGCCAGCAGGTTATCTAGCGACCCAGAGACCCAGTACTTC. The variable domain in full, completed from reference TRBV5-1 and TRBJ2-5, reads KAGVTQTPRYLIKTRGQQVTLSCSPISGHRSVSWYQQTPGQGLQFLFEYFSETQRNKGNFPGRFSGRQFSNSRSEMNVSTLELGDSALYLCASRLSSDPETQYFGPGTRLLVL.

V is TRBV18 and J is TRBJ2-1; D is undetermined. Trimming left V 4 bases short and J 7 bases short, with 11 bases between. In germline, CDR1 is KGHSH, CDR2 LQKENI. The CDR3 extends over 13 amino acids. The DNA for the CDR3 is TGTGCCAGCTCACGTGAGGAATGGAATGAGCAGTTCTTC. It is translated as CASSREEWNEQFF.